This TCR beta chain came from a study of blood T cell repertoires in COVID-19. About the research overall: COVID-19 samples from acute and convalescent phases originated in the United States, Italy and Spain. PBMCs, B-cell-depleted T cells, or T cells were the source of the cDNA or gDNA that made up the material.

Per the authors' pipeline: Amplification of reference gene primers was used by the study to estimate nucleated cell counts. Sequencing was performed with immunoSEQ multiplex PCR; in TCRdb, only in-frame clones are kept and a portion is missing. That table furnishes V, J and clone size, whereas the DNA furnished D and trimming. Of 400,000 or so clones in the sample, more than 75% were seen once. The CDR3 is 13 residues long. V lost 4 bases and J lost 3, with 9 bases in between. CDR1 and CDR2 from the germline V gene are SNHLY and FYNNEI. This chain links TRBV2 with TRBJ2-5, with D perhaps TRBD1 (5 bases). The TCR originated in a human donor in a cohort sampled during active COVID-19. The sequenced material came from peripheral blood. The CDR3 loop reads CASSVGLEETQYF. CDR3 DNA: TGTGCCAGCAGTGTGGGGCTAGAAGAGACCCAGTACTTC.